This is a list of T cell receptor beta chains from one sample in a study of control samples from healthy donors and cancer patients. This table comes from immunoSEQ multiplex PCR, and its TCRdb copy is limited to in-frame clones, with some not included. The sample lists about 77,000 clones, 85% to 95% occurring once. Material: blood. These TCRs come from a woman aged 60 to 75 in good health. CDR3s include the opening cysteine and the closing phenylalanine or tryptophan. Each record gives: V gene, CDR3 protein.

>TRBV5-8
CASSLGTRQETQYF
>TRBV2
CASSIRTRNEKLFF
>TRBV3-1/TRBV3-2
CASSHAPANTEAFF
>TRBV5-1
CASSFTGGNTGELFF
>TRBV27
CASSLTPEPAETQYF
>TRBV19
CASQRGGGLYGYTF
>TRBV4-2
CASSQDFGLAGGPGTGELFF
>TRBV7-6
CASSQLSSGSTDTQYF
>TRBV19
CASSIHLSGNTIYF
>TRBV7-2
CASSLGSGPYEQYF
>TRBV24-1
CATSDGTTVYGYTF
>TRBV10-2
CASSEGTVQHF
>TRBV21-1
CASSKVGLAGLETYEQYF
>TRBV28
CASKGRRYNEKLFF
>TRBV6-5
CASRIHSPQPQHF